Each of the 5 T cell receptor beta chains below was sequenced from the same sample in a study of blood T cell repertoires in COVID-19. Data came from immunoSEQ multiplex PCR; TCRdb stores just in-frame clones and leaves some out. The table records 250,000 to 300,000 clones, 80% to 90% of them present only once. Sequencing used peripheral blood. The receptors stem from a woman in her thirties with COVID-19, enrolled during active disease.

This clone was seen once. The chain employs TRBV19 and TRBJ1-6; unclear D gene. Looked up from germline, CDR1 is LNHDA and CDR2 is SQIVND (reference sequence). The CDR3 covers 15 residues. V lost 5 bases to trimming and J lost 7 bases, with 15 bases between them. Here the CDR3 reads CASSFFGGVNSPLHF. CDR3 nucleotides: TGTGCCAGTAGTTTCTTTGGCGGTGTGAATTCACCCCTCCACTTT.

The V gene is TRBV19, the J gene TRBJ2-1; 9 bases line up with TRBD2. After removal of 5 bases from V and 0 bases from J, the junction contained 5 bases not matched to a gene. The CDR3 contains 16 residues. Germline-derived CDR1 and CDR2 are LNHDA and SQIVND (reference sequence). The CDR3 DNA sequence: TGTGCCAGTAGTCGGCTAGCGGGGAGCTCCTACAATGAGCAGTTCTTC. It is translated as CASSRLAGSSYNEQFF. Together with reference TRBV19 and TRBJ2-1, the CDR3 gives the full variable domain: DGGITQSPKYLFRKEGQNVTLSCEQNLNHDAMYWYRQDPGQGLRLIYYSQIVNDFQKGDIAEGYSVSREKKESFPLTVTSAQKNPTAFYLCASSRLAGSSYNEQFFGPGTRLTVL.

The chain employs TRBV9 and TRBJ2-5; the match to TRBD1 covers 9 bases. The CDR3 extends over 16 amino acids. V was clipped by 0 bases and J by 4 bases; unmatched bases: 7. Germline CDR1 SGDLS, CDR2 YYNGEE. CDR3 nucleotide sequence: TGTGCCAGCAGCGTAGGGGCAACAGGGGGCGTAGAGACCCAGTACTTC. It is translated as CASSVGATGGVETQYF.

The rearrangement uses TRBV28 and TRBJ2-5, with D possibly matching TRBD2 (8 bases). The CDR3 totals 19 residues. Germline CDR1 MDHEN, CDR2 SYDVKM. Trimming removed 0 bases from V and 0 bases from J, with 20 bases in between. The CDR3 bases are TGTGCCAGCAGTTTATGGCCCTCGGGAGGGGGCGGGGACCAAGAGACCCAGTACTTC. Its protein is CASSLWPSGGGGDQETQYF.

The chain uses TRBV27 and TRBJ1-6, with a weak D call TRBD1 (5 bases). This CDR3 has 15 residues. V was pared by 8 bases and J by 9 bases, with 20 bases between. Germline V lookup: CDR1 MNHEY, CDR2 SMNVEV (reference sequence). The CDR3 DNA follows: TGTGCCAGCTCTAAACAGGAAACCTTCGGTTCACCCCTCCACTTT. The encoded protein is CASSKQETFGSPLHF.